The 17 T cell receptor beta chains below were found in one sample sequenced in a study of neurological immune-mediated disorders (dated by TCRdb to the late 2010s). Library generation was performed with 5' RACE. TCRdb records Illumina HiSeq 2500 as the sequencer. The raw public data were reprocessed by TCRdb itself: fastp quality trimming at Q25, MiXCR clonotype calling, in-frame beta chains only. Identical CDR3 protein sequences are pooled into one entry, listed with their most common genes and DNA. The sample table lists 78,000 or so distinct CDR3 sequences, 5% to 6% of them with a count of one. The ten largest clones take up around 2.2% of the sample. Sequenced sample: PBMCs. The receptors stem from a woman aged 25-40 years with multiple sclerosis.

This clonotype was seen a handful of times. The chain recombines TRBV5-1 with TRBJ2-2, with 7 bases aligning to TRBD1. The germline gives CDR1 SGHRS, CDR2 YFSETQ. V shed 2 bases, J shed 3 bases, and the junction held 7 bases outside the gene matches. The CDR3 spans 16 residues. CDR3 bases: TGCGCCAGCAGCTTCTCGACAGGGCGGGACACCGGGGAGCTGTTTTTT. Translation gives CASSFSTGRDTGELFF. Filled out from reference TRBV5-1 and TRBJ2-2, the complete variable domain reads KAGVTQTPRYLIKTRGQQVTLSCSPISGHRSVSWYQQTPGQGLQFLFEYFSETQRNKGNFPGRFSGRQFSNSRSEMNVSTLELGDSALYLCASSFSTGRDTGELFFGEGSRLTVL.

This clonotype occurred many times. The chain uses TRBV20-1 and TRBJ2-3; weak D call: TRBD2 (6 bases). The CDR3 is 15 residues long. V was trimmed by 6 bases and J by 0 bases, leaving 16 bases between them. The germline CDR1 and CDR2 sequences are DFQATT and SNEGSKA (reference sequence). The CDR3 nucleotides are TGCAGTGCCGCGGGACGGACGTCTAGCACAGATACGCAGTATTTT. Translated, it gives CSAAGRTSSTDTQYF.

Many counts were recorded for this clonotype. The J gene is TRBJ1-1, the V gene TRBV12-3 or TRBV12-4; D unclear. The V gene lost 3 bases and the J gene lost 4 bases, with 6 bases spanning the gap. This CDR3 comprises 12 residues. For the CDR3, the DNA is TGTGCCAGCAGTTTTATTGGCACTGAAGCTTTCTTT. This codes for CASSFIGTEAFF.

This clonotype was counted ten times or more. The chain employs TRBV12-3 or TRBV12-4 and TRBJ2-1, with D perhaps given as TRBD1 or TRBD2 (7 bases each). Trimming took off 7 bases at V and 4 bases at J, with 20 bases between the two ends. This CDR3 contains 16 residues. The CDR3 nucleotides are TGTGCCAGCACTATAAGACAGGGACTACGTTACAATGAGCAGTTCTTC. This encodes CASTIRQGLRYNEQFF.

This clonotype was seen a few times. The chain is built from TRBV20-1 and TRBJ2-3, with 11 bases that match TRBD2. V lost 6 bases to trimming and J lost 7 bases; unmatched junction nucleotides: 9. Germline-derived CDR1 and CDR2 are DFQATT and SNEGSKA (reference sequence). The CDR3 totals 14 residues. The CDR3 loop is CSALTSGGSHTQYF. CDR3 nucleotide sequence: TGCAGTGCCCTAACTAGCGGGGGTTCTCATACGCAGTATTTT.

The sample holds many counts of this clonotype. The chain is built from TRBV27 and TRBJ1-1; weak D call: TRBD1 (5 bases). Germline V CDR1 and CDR2: MNHEY, SMNVEV (reference sequence). The CDR3 has 17 residues. Trimming shortened V by 1 base and J by 0 bases, and 15 bases separated the two germline ends. The CDR3: CASSLWGGVGLNTEAFF. The CDR3 DNA reads TGTGCCAGCAGTTTATGGGGGGGAGTCGGGCTGAACACTGAAGCTTTCTTT.

This clonotype has a count of ten or more. The chain combines TRBV6-2 or TRBV6-3 with TRBJ1-5; D is unresolved. The CDR3 has 14 amino acids. V lost 7 bases and J 0 bases, leaving 10 bases between the germline ends. Germline values: CDR1 MNHEY, CDR2 SVGEGT. CDR3 sequence (DNA): TGTGCCAGCAACCCCTCGTATAGCAATCAGCCCCAGCATTTT. This gives the protein CASNPSYSNQPQHF.

This clonotype has a count of ten or more. This chain connects TRBV5-1 to TRBJ2-1; TRBD2 matches at 11 bases. The CDR3 extends over 15 amino acids. Unmatched junction bases numbered 3, after V lost 0 bases and J lost 7 bases. CDR1 and CDR2 from the germline V gene are SGHRS and YFSETQ. Here the CDR3 DNA reads TGCGCCAGCAGCTTGGAGTCTAGCGGGGGGAATGAGCAGTTCTTC. Protein product: CASSLESSGGNEQFF.

In the case of this clonotype: A read error may produce the germline difference seen at one junction end. The chain couples TRBV20-1 to TRBJ2-3; D possibly corresponds to TRBD2 (5 bases). The CDR3 contains 17 residues. Germline V gene data show CDR1 as DFQATT and CDR2 as SNEGSKA (reference sequence). The CDR3: CSARGLEETTGIDTQYF. CDR3 coding DNA: TGCAGTGCGAGAGGGCTAGAGGAAACCACCGGGATAGATACGCAGTATTTT.

This clonotype was seen a few times. The chain is built from TRBV20-1 and TRBJ2-1; 9 nucleotides agree with TRBD2. Germline-derived CDR1 and CDR2 are DFQATT and SNEGSKA (reference sequence). The CDR3 is 13 amino acids. Trimming at V came to 5 bases and at J to 4 bases, leaving 3 bases not matched to a gene. The CDR3 nucleotides are TGCAGTGCTGGACTAGCGACATACAATGAGCAGTTCTTC. Translation: CSAGLATYNEQFF.

This chain joins TRBV18 and TRBJ2-7; a possible D gene is TRBD2 (6 bases). V lost 0 bases and J 0 bases, leaving 9 bases between the germline ends. The length of the CDR3 is 15 residues. Per germline, CDR1 KGHSH and CDR2 LQKENI. As DNA, the CDR3 is TGTGCCAGCTCACCACCAGGAGGGTCCTCCTACGAGCAGTACTTC. Protein: CASSPPGGSSYEQYF. The whole variable domain, remainder taken from reference TRBV18 and TRBJ2-7, is NAGVMQNPRHLVRRRGQEARLRCSPMKGHSHVYWYRQLPEEGLKFMVYLQKENIIDESGMPKERFSAEFPKEGPSILRIQQVVRGDSAAYFCASSPPGGSSYEQYFGPGTRLTVT.

In regard to this clonotype: A much larger clone lies a single base off, so this may be a read error. The chain recombines TRBV15 with TRBJ1-5; perhaps TRBD1 as D (6 bases). The CDR3 loop spans 14 amino acids. Germline CDR1 and CDR2: LNHNV and YYDKDF (reference sequence). CDR3 in DNA: TGTGCCACCAGCAACTGGGAGGGGGGGCAGCACCAGCATTTT. Amino acid sequence: CATSNWEGGQHQHF.

With regard to this clonotype: One end of the junction varies from germline; a read error may be responsible. The V and J genes are TRBV29-1 and TRBJ1-5; possible D gene TRBD1, 5 bases. The CDR3 sequence is 12 residues long. Per germline, CDR1 SQVTM and CDR2 ANQGSEA. The CDR3 DNA follows: TGCAGCGTCGGGGCCCGTGATCAGCACCAGCATTTT. Residues: CSVGARDQHQHF.

There are a few counts of this clonotype. A much more abundant neighbour one base away suggests this may be a read error. The chain is built from TRBV6-6 and TRBJ2-6, with TRBD1 as a possible D gene (5 bases). CDR1 and CDR2 from the germline V gene are MNHNY and SVGAGI (reference sequence). The CDR3 is made up of 15 amino acids. The CDR3 loop reads CASRQVASGAKVLTF. DNA of the CDR3: TGTGCCAGCAGACAGGTAGCAAGTGGGGCCAAAGTCCTGACTTTC.

This clonotype was counted ten times or more. The V and J genes are TRBV7-8 and TRBJ2-3; TRBD2 agrees at 8 bases. The CDR3 is 15 residues long. The germline V gene has CDR1 SGHVS and CDR2 FQNEAQ. With V trimmed by 1 base and J by 4 bases, 4 bases remained unmatched. The CDR3 region has the DNA TGTGCCAGCAGCTTAGACGGGGGGGCATCAGATACGCAGTATTTT. The encoded protein is CASSLDGGASDTQYF.

This clonotype was observed many times. The chain carries TRBV5-1 and TRBJ2-1; TRBD2 aligns across 7 bases. This CDR3 has 13 amino acids. V lost 0 bases to trimming and J lost 9 bases; unmatched junction nucleotides: 3. Germline V CDR1 and CDR2: SGHRS, YFSETQ. The CDR3 sequence: CASSLERGGEQFF. CDR3 DNA sequence: TGCGCCAGCAGCTTGGAGCGGGGAGGTGAGCAGTTCTTC.

This clonotype has ten or more counts. CDR3 amino acids: CSARQDRGFNYGYTF. In nucleotides, the CDR3 is TGCAGTGCTAGACAGGACAGGGGATTTAACTATGGCTACACCTTC. The V gene is TRBV20-1, the J gene TRBJ1-2, with TRBD1 matching 9 bases. This CDR3 is built from 15 residues. CDR1 and CDR2 from the germline V gene are DFQATT and SNEGSKA (reference sequence). Trimming removed 2 bases from V and 1 base from J; junction bases left unmatched: 5.